The source of this TCR beta chain is a study of blood T cell repertoires in COVID-19. The wider study: Sample material is recorded as cDNA or gDNA derived from T cells, B-cell-depleted T cells, or PBMCs.

Germline V gene sequence: CDR1 LNHDA, CDR2 SQIVND (reference sequence). V gave up 6 bases and J gave up 3 bases; unmatched junction bases: 5. The CDR3 length is 14 residues. Repertoires were generated with immunoSEQ multiplex PCR, while TCRdb's copy carries only in-frame clones and drops some. This table holds around 180,000 clones, more than 75% found once. This receptor was taken from a human donor in a cohort sampled during active COVID-19. Sequenced material: peripheral blood. J is TRBJ1-2 and V is TRBV19; 9 bases align to TRBD1. The CDR3 reads CASRPGQGYYGYTF. The DNA of the CDR3 is TGTGCCAGTAGACCGGGACAGGGATACTATGGCTACACCTTC.